This T cell receptor beta chain was recovered during a study of blood T cells in healthy people across ages. V gave up 7 bases and J gave up 1 base; unmatched junction bases: 7. Germline CDR1 is SQVTM and CDR2 is ANQGSEA. The CDR3 runs to 14 residues. The use of a sample-barcoded 5' primer and a J-beta primer mix characterized a second PCR of roughly 6 to 11 cycles. TCRdb fed the 5' RACE reads into MiXCR, producing one record per CDR3 protein. The top ten hold more than 6% of the sample, which has around 1.5 million distinct CDR3 sequences, 45% to 70% seen once. The sequenced sample was blood. This TCR was sampled from a man younger than 35 in good health. V usage is TRBV29-1 and J usage is TRBJ2-3; TRBD1 matches 8 bases. Here the CDR3 reads CSGGRGLGTDTQYF. DNA of the CDR3: TGCAGCGGGGGCAGGGGGCTTGGCACAGATACGCAGTATTTT.